The clone carrying this T cell receptor (beta chain) has more than one count but fewer than ten. The antigen is unknown. The sample belongs to a study of beta chain features in type 1 diabetes. About the research overall: All of the samples together had around 110,000,000 sorted cells examined.

Trimming removed 3 bases from V and 7 bases from J, with 18 bases in between. The CDR3 spans 15 residues. Germline CDR1 reads SGHDN; CDR2 reads FVKESK. Investigators reverse transcribed all isolated RNA, so they sequenced expressed TCRB transcripts. Produced via immunoSEQ multiplex PCR; TCRdb's table is partial and in-frame only. The sample lists 630,000 or so clones, around 15% seen once, with just under 0.04% in the top ten. General observations from the study: There were fewer insertions and more deletions at the VDJ junctions of type 1 diabetes patients. In comparison with healthy donors, patients had naive, central memory and Treg TCRB repertoires that appeared more similar. People with Type 1 diabetes carried modestly yet significantly shorter TCRB CDR3s in all four CD4+ subsets. Shorter templates may be favored by PCR, equally so in patients and controls.

The specimen sequenced was naive CD4+ T cells from blood. The rearrangement links TRBV14 to TRBJ2-5; no clear D. The origin of this receptor is a man between 18 and 29 years old with type 1 diabetes. The CDR3 DNA follows: TGTGCCAGCAGCCAGGTGGGGTATAAAGACCGGACCCAGTACTTC. Translated, it gives CASSQVGYKDRTQYF.